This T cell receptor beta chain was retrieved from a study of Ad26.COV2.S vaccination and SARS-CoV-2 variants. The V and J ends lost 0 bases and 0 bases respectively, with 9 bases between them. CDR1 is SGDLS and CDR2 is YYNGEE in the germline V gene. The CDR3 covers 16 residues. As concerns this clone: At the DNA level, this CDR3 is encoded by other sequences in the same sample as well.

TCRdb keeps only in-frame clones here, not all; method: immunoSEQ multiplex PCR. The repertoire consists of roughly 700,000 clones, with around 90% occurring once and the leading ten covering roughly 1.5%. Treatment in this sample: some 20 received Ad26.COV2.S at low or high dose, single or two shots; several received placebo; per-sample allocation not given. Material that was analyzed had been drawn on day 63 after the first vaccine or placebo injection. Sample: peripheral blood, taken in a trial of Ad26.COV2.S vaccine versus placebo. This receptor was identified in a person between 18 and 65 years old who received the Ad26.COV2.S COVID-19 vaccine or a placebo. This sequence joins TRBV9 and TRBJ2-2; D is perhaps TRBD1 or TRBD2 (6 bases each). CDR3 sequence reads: CASSVGGAPNTGELFF. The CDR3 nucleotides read TGTGCCAGCAGCGTAGGGGGGGCGCCGAACACCGGGGAGCTGTTTTTT.